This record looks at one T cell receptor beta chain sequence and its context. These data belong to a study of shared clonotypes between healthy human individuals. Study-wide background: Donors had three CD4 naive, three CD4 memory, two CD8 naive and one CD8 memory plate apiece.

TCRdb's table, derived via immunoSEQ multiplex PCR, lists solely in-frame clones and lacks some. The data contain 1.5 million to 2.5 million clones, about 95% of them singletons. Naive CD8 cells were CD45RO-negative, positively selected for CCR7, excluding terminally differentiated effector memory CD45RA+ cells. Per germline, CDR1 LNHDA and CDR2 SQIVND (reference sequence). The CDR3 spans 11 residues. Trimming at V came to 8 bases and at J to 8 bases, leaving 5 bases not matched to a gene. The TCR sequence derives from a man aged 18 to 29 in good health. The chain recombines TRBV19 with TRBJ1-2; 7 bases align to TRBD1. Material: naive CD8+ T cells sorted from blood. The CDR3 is CASRQGYGYTF. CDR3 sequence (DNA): TGTGCCAGTCGACAGGGCTACGGCTACACCTTC.